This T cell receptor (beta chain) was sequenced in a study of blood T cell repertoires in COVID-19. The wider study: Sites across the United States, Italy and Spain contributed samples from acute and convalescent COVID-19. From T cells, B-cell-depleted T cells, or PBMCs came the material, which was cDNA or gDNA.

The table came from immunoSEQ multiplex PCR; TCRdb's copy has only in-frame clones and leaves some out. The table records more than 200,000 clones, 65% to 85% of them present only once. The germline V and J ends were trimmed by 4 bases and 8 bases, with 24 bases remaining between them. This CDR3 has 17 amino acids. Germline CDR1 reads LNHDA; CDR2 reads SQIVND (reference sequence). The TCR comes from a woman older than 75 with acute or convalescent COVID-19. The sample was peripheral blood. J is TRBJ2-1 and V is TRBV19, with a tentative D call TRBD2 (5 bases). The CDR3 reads CASSSSTLSGKSDEQFF. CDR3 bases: TGTGCCAGTAGTAGCTCGACCCTTTCGGGGAAAAGCGATGAGCAGTTCTTC.